The rows below give T cell receptor beta chains drawn from one sample of a study of T-cell memory formation after mild COVID-19. A single record per CDR3 protein comes from TCRdb applying MiXCR to the 5' RACE reads. The sample gives fewer than 250,000 distinct CDR3 sequences, around 26% of which show up once; approximately 10% is in the top ten. Sequencing used PBMCs or a T cell subset sorted from them (not recorded which). These receptors all come from an adult woman who had mild COVID-19 (a few samples of this study predate the infection). Cell type and time point are not known. Both conserved end residues are part of each CDR3. Fields, in order: J gene, V gene, clone size, D gene, CDR3 protein, CDR3 DNA. A D gene is named only where the DNA matches it firmly. Some rows have no size entry. The others give once, few or many, or a class for an expanded clone.

>TRBJ1-2|TRBV4-1|NA|NA
CASSEEGLPTEGYTF
TGCGCCAGCAGCGAAGAGGGGTTGCCCACGGAGGGCTACACCTTC
>TRBJ1-6|TRBV12-3/TRBV12-4|few|NA
CASSQARGSYNSPLHF
TGTGCCAGCAGCCAAGCGCGGGGGTCCTATAATTCACCCCTCCACTTT
>TRBJ2-5|TRBV2|many|NA
CASSVAISETQYF
TGTGCCAGCAGTGTCGCCATTTCCGAGACCCAGTACTTC
>TRBJ1-6|TRBV5-5|NA|NA
CASHWDNSPLHF
TGTGCCAGCCACTGGGACAATTCACCCCTCCACTTT
>TRBJ2-7|TRBV5-6|many|TRBD2
CASSWMTKRRRGNEQYF
TGTGCCAGCAGCTGGATGACTAAGCGGAGGCGGGGGAACGAGCAGTACTTC
>TRBJ2-5|TRBV25-1|NA|TRBD1
CASHHGTGVGETQYF
TGTGCCAGCCACCACGGGACAGGGGTAGGAGAGACCCAGTACTTC
>TRBJ2-1|TRBV7-8|few|TRBD1
CASSLGDRGRPSYNEQFF
TGTGCCAGCAGCTTAGGGGACAGGGGGCGACCCTCCTACAATGAGCAGTTCTTC
>TRBJ1-4|TRBV5-1|NA|NA
CASSFLTPNEKLFF
TGCGCCAGCAGCTTCCTGACTCCTAATGAAAAACTGTTTTTT
>TRBJ2-2|TRBV5-5|NA|NA
CASSRVGGLGAGELFF
TGTGCCAGCAGTCGCGTCGGGGGGCTCGGGGCCGGGGAGCTGTTTTTT
>TRBJ2-5|TRBV9|NA|TRBD1
CASSLWTGWGETQYF
TGTGCCAGCAGTTTATGGACAGGATGGGGGGAGACCCAGTACTTC
>TRBJ2-3|TRBV5-1|NA|TRBD2
CASSASGLAGGASTDTQYF
TGCGCCAGCAGCGCCTCAGGACTAGCGGGGGGGGCTAGCACAGATACGCAGTATTTT
>TRBJ1-1|TRBV20-1|few|NA
CSAGARNTEAFF
TGCAGTGCGGGAGCCCGGAACACTGAAGCTTTCTTT
>TRBJ2-5|TRBV7-2|NA|TRBD1
CASSIPGQGQETQYF
TGTGCCAGCAGCATCCCGGGACAGGGACAAGAGACCCAGTACTTC
>TRBJ2-3|TRBV4-1|few|NA
CASSQGEGTDTQYF
TGCGCCAGCAGCCAAGGGGAGGGCACAGATACGCAGTATTTT
>TRBJ2-7|TRBV12-3/TRBV12-4|NA|TRBD1
CASSGTGNYEQYF
TGTGCCAGCAGCGGGACAGGGAACTACGAGCAGTACTTC
>TRBJ2-5|TRBV12-3/TRBV12-4|NA|TRBD2
CASGTAGGWQETQYF
TGTGCCAGCGGGACAGCGGGGGGGTGGCAAGAGACCCAGTACTTC
>TRBJ1-1|TRBV2|few|NA
CASSVRQTGGEAFF
TGTGCCAGCAGTGTGAGACAGACTGGCGGTGAAGCTTTCTTT
>TRBJ1-2|TRBV20-1|NA|NA
CSALRDGRNYGYTF
TGCAGTGCCCTCCGGGACGGACGCAACTATGGCTACACCTTC
>TRBJ2-5|TRBV9|NA|TRBD2
CASSRTSGAQETQYF
TGTGCCAGCAGTCGGACTAGCGGGGCCCAAGAGACCCAGTACTTC
>TRBJ1-1|TRBV9|NA|NA
CASSARTDTEAFF
TGTGCCAGCAGCGCACGGACGGACACTGAAGCTTTCTTT
>TRBJ1-2|TRBV4-1|few|NA
CASSQAPRNYGYTF
TGCGCCAGCAGCCAAGCCCCGAGGAACTATGGCTACACCTTC
>TRBJ2-1|TRBV12-3/TRBV12-4|NA|TRBD2
CASSGTSDEQFF
TGTGCCAGCAGCGGGACTAGCGATGAGCAGTTCTTC
>TRBJ2-5|TRBV6-5|NA|NA
CASSHSKTGETQYF
TGTGCCAGCAGTCACTCCAAGACTGGGGAGACCCAGTACTTC
>TRBJ2-7|TRBV6-2/TRBV6-3|few|NA
CAGQRAGTHGSEQYF
TGTGCCGGACAAAGAGCCGGGACTCACGGATCCGAGCAGTACTTC
>TRBJ1-5|TRBV4-1|few|NA
CASSQDPGQGTTNQPQHF
TGCGCCAGCAGCCAAGATCCTGGGCAGGGGACGACCAATCAGCCCCAGCATTTT
>TRBJ2-3|TRBV2|NA|NA
CASSYQGNTDTQYF
TGTGCCAGCAGTTACCAGGGTAACACAGATACGCAGTATTTT
>TRBJ2-3|TRBV12-3/TRBV12-4|many|TRBD2
CASSSGLAADTQYF
TGTGCCAGCAGTTCGGGACTAGCGGCGGATACGCAGTATTTT
>TRBJ1-4|TRBV7-8|few|NA
CASTYRIATNEKLFF
TGTGCCAGCACCTATCGGATTGCAACTAATGAAAAACTGTTTTTT
>TRBJ2-1|TRBV11-2|few|NA
CASTITGRPASYNEQFF
TGTGCCAGCACGATTACCGGGCGGCCCGCCTCCTACAATGAGCAGTTCTTC
>TRBJ2-5|TRBV7-9|many|NA
CASSLSTQETQYF
TGTGCCAGCAGCTTATCCACCCAAGAGACCCAGTACTTC
>TRBJ1-1|TRBV4-1|NA|NA
CASSQSRTEAFF
TGCGCCAGCAGCCAATCCAGGACTGAAGCTTTCTTT
>TRBJ2-7|TRBV24-1|NA|TRBD1
CATSDGAGTGSTYEQYF
TGTGCCACCAGTGATGGAGCCGGGACAGGGTCGACCTACGAGCAGTACTTC
>TRBJ2-1|TRBV5-1|NA|NA
CASSPGAREGEQFF
TGCGCCAGCAGCCCCGGGGCTAGAGAGGGTGAGCAGTTCTTC
>TRBJ2-7|TRBV6-6|NA|TRBD1
CASRGTGAGDSYEQYF
TGTGCCAGCAGGGGAACAGGGGCCGGGGACTCCTACGAGCAGTACTTC
>TRBJ2-7|TRBV7-8|NA|TRBD1
CASSAHRGWKGQYF
TGTGCCAGCAGCGCCCACAGGGGGTGGAAGGGGCAGTACTTC